This T cell receptor beta chain was captured in a study of cytomegalovirus exposure and HLA in healthy donors. General study findings and limits: Reported results showed that the classifier diagnosed cytomegalovirus status with high specificity and sensitivity. Most observed TCR sequences were rare, whereas some public TCRs were detected in many donors. Later analysis reportedly placed an Asian-associated ancestry cluster below the roughly 700-donor mean in N-insertions.

60 Vbeta and 13 Jbeta primers were used in PCR. TCRdb's table, derived via immunoSEQ multiplex PCR, lists solely in-frame clones and lacks some. Here the sample spans 90,000 to 120,000 clones, 70% to 85% being singletons. Points on this clone: Its target is not known.

Donors sampled were nominally healthy, though unrecorded immune exposures were likely. The CDR3 has 16 amino acids. CDR1 is SEHNR and CDR2 is FQNEAQ in the germline V gene (reference sequence). Trimming left V 2 bases short and J 2 bases short, with 13 bases between. V gene TRBV7-9 combines with J gene TRBJ2-1; possibly TRBD2 for D (5 bases). This clonotype was sampled from a male donor in good health and CMV-seronegative. The source material was PBMCs. The CDR3 coding sequence is TGTGCCAGCAGCTTAAGGGCCAGCGGAGCCTACAATGAGCAGTTCTTC. It specifies CASSLRASGAYNEQFF.